This T cell receptor beta chain was profiled in a study of blood T cell repertoires in COVID-19. As for the study in general: Some COVID-19 samples were acute and others convalescent; all came from the United States, Italy and Spain. T cells, B-cell-depleted T cells, or PBMCs supplied cDNA or gDNA.

The CDR3 sequence is 11 residues long. V was pared by 1 base and J by 7 bases, with 7 bases between. CDR1 and CDR2 (germline): DFQATT, SNEGSKA (reference sequence). Per the original methods: Estimates of nucleated cell counts were drawn from the amplification of reference gene primers. The assay was immunoSEQ multiplex PCR, and TCRdb's table has in-frame clones only and misses some. V and J calls and clone size are those listed in that table; D and trimming were worked out from the DNA. Among 150,000 to 200,000 clones listed, 82% were seen once. The chain recombines TRBV20-1 with TRBJ1-1; TRBD1 is a possible D gene (6 bases). The sample taken for sequencing was peripheral blood. The sequence came from a woman younger than 45 with acute or convalescent COVID-19. The CDR3 DNA follows: TGCAGTGCTAGAGGGACAGATGAAGCTTTCTTT. This codes for CSARGTDEAFF.